The 9 T cell receptor beta chains in this list originate from one sample, sequenced in a study of ipilimumab plus nivolumab after autologous stem cell transplantation. TCRdb keeps only in-frame clones here, not all; method: immunoSEQ multiplex PCR. The sample includes fewer than 95,000 clones, 65% to 85% seen only once; the top ten take roughly 2%. Sequenced material: PBMCs, taken in a trial of ipilimumab plus nivolumab as post-transplant consolidation. The receptors shown here come from a male donor with diffuse large B-cell lymphoma.

The gene calls are TRBV6-5 and TRBJ1-1; D is undetermined. The germline gives CDR1 MNHEY, CDR2 SVGAGI. The CDR3 consists of 13 residues. V was cut by 2 bases and J by 10 bases, with 14 bases left in between. Written as DNA, the CDR3 is TGTGCCAGCAGTTACCAGGACGGGTGGGGAGCTTTCTTT. This gives the protein CASSYQDGWGAFF.

This clone is a singleton in its sample. This chain connects TRBV10-3 to TRBJ2-2; maybe TRBD2 (6 bases). V gave up 7 bases and J gave up 5 bases, with 8 bases separating them. CDR1 and CDR2 from the germline V gene are ENHRY and SYGVKD. This CDR3 region has 12 residues. CDR3 in DNA: TGTGCCATCACGGCGGGAACCGGGGAGCTGTTTTTT. Translation gives CAITAGTGELFF.

The chain couples TRBV18 to TRBJ1-1; 7 bases align to TRBD1. The CDR3 spans 14 residues. The ends lost 4 bases at V and 5 bases at J; junction bases unmatched: 7. The germline CDR1 and CDR2 sequences are KGHSH and LQKENI. CDR3 sequence reads: CASSQEYRGTEAFF. The CDR3 DNA reads as TGTGCCAGCTCACAGGAGTACAGGGGAACTGAAGCTTTCTTT.

This clone occurred a few times. The rearrangement joins TRBV30 to TRBJ1-1; D perhaps matches TRBD1 (6 bases). The CDR3 has 13 residues. V lost 3 bases and J lost 1, with 9 bases in between. From germline, CDR1 is GTSNPN and CDR2 SVGIG (reference sequence). The CDR3: CAWRRGGNTEAFF. CDR3 coding DNA: TGTGCCTGGAGGAGGGGGGGGAACACTGAAGCTTTCTTT. Full variable domain (missing parts from reference TRBV30 and TRBJ1-1): SQTIHQWPATLVQPVGSPLSLECTVEGTSNPNLYWYRQAAGRGLQLLFYSVGIGQISSEVPQNLSASRPQDRQFILSSKKLLLSDSGFYLCAWRRGGNTEAFFGQGTRLTVV.

As to this clone: The junction shows a germline mismatch at one end, possibly a read error. This chain uses TRBV7-7 with TRBJ2-3; TRBD2 is a possible D gene (5 bases). This CDR3 spans 13 amino acids. CDR1 and CDR2 (germline): SSHAT, FNYEAQ (reference sequence). In DNA, the CDR3 is TGTGCTAGCAGCTACGGGATCACAGATACGCAGTATTTT. This gives the protein CASSYGITDTQYF.

This clone was recorded once. The V call is TRBV19, the J call TRBJ2-6; unclear D gene. Trimming removed 3 bases from V and 0 bases from J, with 3 bases in between. The germline gives CDR1 LNHDA, CDR2 SQIVND (reference sequence). CDR3 length equals 14 residues. In DNA, the CDR3 is TGTGCCAGTAGTATTTACTCTGGGGCCAACGTCCTGACTTTC. Protein sequence: CASSIYSGANVLTF.

The chain couples TRBV23-1 to TRBJ1-4, with D perhaps matching TRBD1 (5 bases). TRBV23-1 counts as an open reading frame of uncertain function. V was pared by 0 bases and J by 9 bases, with 20 bases between. The CDR3 is made up of 17 amino acids. The CDR3: CASSQSEYSTRGQKLFF. The CDR3 DNA reads TGCGCCAGCAGTCAATCGGAATACTCCACACGGGGCCAAAAACTGTTTTTT.

This clone has just a few counts. The chain uses TRBV5-4 and TRBJ1-3, with TRBD1 identical over 7 bases. This CDR3 region has 15 residues. Germline trimming cut 3 bases from V and 0 bases from J; bases unmatched to any gene: 3. In germline, CDR1 is SGHNT, CDR2 YYREEE (reference sequence). In DNA, the CDR3 is TGTGCCAGCAGCTCGGGACAGAGCTCTGGAAACACCATATATTTT. Encoded protein: CASSSGQSSGNTIYF.

This clone appeared a single time. The chain joins TRBV10-1 to TRBJ2-4; D is perhaps TRBD1 or TRBD2 (7 bases each). Trimming cost V 4 bases and J 8 bases, with 18 bases left between them. This CDR3 is built from 15 residues. Per germline, CDR1 WNHNN and CDR2 SYGVQD (reference sequence). The CDR3 DNA is TGCGCCAGCAGTGCCACACCGACAGGGAGGGACATTCAGTACTTC. Residues: CASSATPTGRDIQYF.